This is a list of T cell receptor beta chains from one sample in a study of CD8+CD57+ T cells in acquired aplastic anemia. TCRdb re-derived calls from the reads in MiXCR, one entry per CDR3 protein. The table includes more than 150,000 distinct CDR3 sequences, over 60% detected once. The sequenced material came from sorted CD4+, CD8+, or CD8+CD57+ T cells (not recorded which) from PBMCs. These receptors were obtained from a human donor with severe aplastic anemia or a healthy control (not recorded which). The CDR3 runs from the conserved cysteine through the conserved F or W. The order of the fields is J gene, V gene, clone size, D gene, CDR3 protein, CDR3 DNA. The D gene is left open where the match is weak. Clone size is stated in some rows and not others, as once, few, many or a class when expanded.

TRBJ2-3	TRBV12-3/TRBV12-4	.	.	CASSTGGTDTQYF	TGTGCCAGCAGTACGGGGGGCACAGATACGCAGTATTTT
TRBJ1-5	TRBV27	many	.	CASSPWDGNQPQHF	TGTGCCAGCAGTCCGTGGGACGGAAATCAGCCCCAGCATTTT
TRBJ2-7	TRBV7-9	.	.	CASSVGQFYEQYF	TGTGCCAGCAGCGTTGGACAATTCTACGAGCAGTACTTC
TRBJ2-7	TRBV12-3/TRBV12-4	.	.	CASSLTSYEQYF	TGTGCCAGCAGTTTGACTAGTTACGAGCAGTACTTC
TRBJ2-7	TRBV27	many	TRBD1	CASSFQYPGRQGDEQYF	TGTGCCAGCAGTTTTCAGTACCCGGGGAGACAGGGAGACGAGCAGTACTTC
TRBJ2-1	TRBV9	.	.	CASSSGYSSYNEQFF	TGCGCCAGCAGTTCAGGGTATAGCTCCTACAATGAGCAGTTCTTC
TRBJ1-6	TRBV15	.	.	CATRTRTTGSPLHF	TGTGCCACCAGGACAAGGACAACGGGTTCACCCCTCCACTTT
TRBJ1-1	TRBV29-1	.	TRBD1	CSVLTGVNTEAFF	TGCAGCGTTCTGACAGGGGTGAACACTGAAGCTTTCTTT
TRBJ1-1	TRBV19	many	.	CASSYRVPHVTGTEAFF	TGTGCCAGTAGTTACAGGGTCCCCCACGTTACGGGCACTGAAGCTTTCTTT
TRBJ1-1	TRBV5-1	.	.	CASSFGQTMNTEAFF	TGCGCCAGCAGCTTCGGACAGACGATGAACACTGAAGCTTTCTTT
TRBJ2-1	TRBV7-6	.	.	CASSRLVPGTSYNEQFF	TGTGCCAGCAGCCGACTAGTCCCCGGGACCTCCTACAATGAGCAGTTCTTC
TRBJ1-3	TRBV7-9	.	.	CASSPGGGRNTIYF	TGTGCCAGCAGCCCCGGGGGGGGGAGAAACACCATATATTTT
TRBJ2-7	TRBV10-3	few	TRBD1	CAISGTGGSYEQYF	TGTGCCATCAGTGGGACAGGGGGTAGCTACGAGCAGTACTTC
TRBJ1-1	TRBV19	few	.	CASSTDENTEAFF	TGTGCCAGTAGTACCGACGAGAACACTGAAGCTTTCTTT
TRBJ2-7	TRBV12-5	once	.	CASGLVGGIGDEQYF	TGTGCTAGTGGTTTGGTTGGCGGGATCGGCGACGAGCAGTACTTC
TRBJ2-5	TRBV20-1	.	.	CSAREGAQDTQYF	TGCAGTGCTAGAGAGGGGGCACAAGATACGCAGTACTTC
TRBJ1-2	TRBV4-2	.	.	CASSQDRGGGNMDGYTF	TGTGCCAGCAGCCAAGATCGGGGAGGGGGGAATATGGATGGCTACACCTTC
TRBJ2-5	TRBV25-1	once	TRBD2	CASSDGGWTTISEETQYF	TGTGCCAGCAGTGACGGGGGGTGGACTACGATTTCCGAAGAGACCCAGTACTTC
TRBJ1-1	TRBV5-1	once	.	CASSSKTGPEAEAFF	TGCGCCAGCAGCTCTAAGACAGGCCCTGAGGCTGAAGCTTTCTTT
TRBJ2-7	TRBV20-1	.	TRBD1	CSAQTGGPWGQYF	TGCAGTGCTCAGACAGGGGGGCCCTGGGGGCAGTACTTC
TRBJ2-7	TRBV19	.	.	CASSKQDAYEQYF	TGTGCCAGTAGTAAACAGGACGCCTACGAGCAGTACTTC
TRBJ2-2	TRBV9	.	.	CASSVGGELFF	TGTGCCAGCAGCGTAGGCGGGGAGCTGTTTTTT
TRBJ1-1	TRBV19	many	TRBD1	CASNPQGEWVEAFF	TGTGCCAGTAACCCACAGGGGGAATGGGTTGAAGCTTTCTTT
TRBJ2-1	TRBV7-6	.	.	CASSLGTGLDEQFF	TGTGCCAGCAGCTTAGGAACAGGGTTAGACGAGCAGTTCTTC
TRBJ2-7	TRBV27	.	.	CASHRGRDTYEQYF	TGTGCCAGCCATAGGGGGCGGGATACCTACGAGCAGTACTTC
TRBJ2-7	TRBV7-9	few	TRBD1	CASRRQGNEQYF	TGTGCCAGCAGACGACAGGGTAACGAGCAGTACTTC
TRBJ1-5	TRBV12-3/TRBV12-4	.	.	CASSYDSPLAQHF	TGTGCCAGCAGTTACGACAGCCCACTAGCCCAGCATTTT
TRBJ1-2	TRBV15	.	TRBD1	CATSSGQGAYYGYTF	TGTGCCACCAGCTCGGGACAGGGGGCCTACTATGGCTACACCTTC
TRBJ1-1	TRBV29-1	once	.	CSVEGTGMNTEAFF	TGCAGCGTTGAGGGGACGGGGATGAACACTGAAGCTTTCTTT
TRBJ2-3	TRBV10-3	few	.	CAISESGNTDTQYF	TGTGCCATCAGTGAGTCGGGCAACACAGATACGCAGTATTTT
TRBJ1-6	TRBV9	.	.	CASSPSGAPLHF	TGTGCCAGCAGCCCATCCGGGGCACCCCTCCACTTT
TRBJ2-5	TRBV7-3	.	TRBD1	CASSRRDRVPLCPDQETQYF	TGTGCCAGCAGCCGACGGGACAGGGTTCCCTTGTGTCCTGACCAAGAGACCCAGTACTTC
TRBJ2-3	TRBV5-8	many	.	CASQEGGLADTQYF	TGTGCCAGCCAAGAGGGGGGGCTCGCAGATACGCAGTATTTT
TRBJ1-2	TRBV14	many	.	CASSLGTPVRGYTF	TGTGCCAGCAGCCTCGGGACCCCCGTGCGGGGCTACACCTTC
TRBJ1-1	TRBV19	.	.	CASSIGQGDMNTEAFF	TGTGCCAGTAGTATAGGTCAGGGCGATATGAACACTGAAGCTTTCTTT
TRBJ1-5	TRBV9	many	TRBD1	CASSTGQFNQPQHF	TGTGCCAGCAGCACGGGACAGTTCAATCAGCCCCAGCATTTT
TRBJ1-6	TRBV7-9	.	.	CASSFSSSPLHF	TGTGCCAGCAGTTTTTCGTCTTCACCCCTCCACTTT
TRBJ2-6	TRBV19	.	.	CASTWTGGANVLTF	TGTGCCAGTACATGGACGGGTGGGGCCAACGTCCTGACTTTC
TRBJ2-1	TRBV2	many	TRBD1	CASSEGPQGNNEQFF	TGTGCCAGCAGTGAAGGCCCACAGGGGAACAATGAGCAGTTCTTC
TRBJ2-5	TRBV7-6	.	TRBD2	CASSPVYSGTETQYF	TGTGCCAGCAGCCCGGTCTATAGCGGGACGGAGACCCAGTACTTC
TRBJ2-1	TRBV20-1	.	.	CSTRGERENEQFF	TGCAGTACTAGGGGGGAGAGGGAGAATGAGCAGTTCTTC
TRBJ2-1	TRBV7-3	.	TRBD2	CASRQDSIAGGSYNEQFF	TGTGCCAGCAGGCAAGACTCCATAGCGGGGGGTTCCTACAATGAGCAGTTCTTC
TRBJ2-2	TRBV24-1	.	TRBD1	CATSDPRQGHTGELFF	TGTGCCACCAGTGATCCGAGACAGGGTCACACCGGGGAGCTGTTTTTT
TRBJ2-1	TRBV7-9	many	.	CASSLDQGINEQFF	TGTGCCAGCAGCCTGGATCAGGGGATCAATGAGCAGTTCTTC
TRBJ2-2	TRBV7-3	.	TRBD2	CASSPGTSGGNTGELFF	TGTGCCAGCAGCCCAGGGACTAGCGGGGGGAACACCGGGGAGCTGTTTTTT
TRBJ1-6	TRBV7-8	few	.	CASSLALQGLDSPLHF	TGTGCCAGCAGCTTAGCATTACAGGGTCTTGATTCACCCCTCCACTTT